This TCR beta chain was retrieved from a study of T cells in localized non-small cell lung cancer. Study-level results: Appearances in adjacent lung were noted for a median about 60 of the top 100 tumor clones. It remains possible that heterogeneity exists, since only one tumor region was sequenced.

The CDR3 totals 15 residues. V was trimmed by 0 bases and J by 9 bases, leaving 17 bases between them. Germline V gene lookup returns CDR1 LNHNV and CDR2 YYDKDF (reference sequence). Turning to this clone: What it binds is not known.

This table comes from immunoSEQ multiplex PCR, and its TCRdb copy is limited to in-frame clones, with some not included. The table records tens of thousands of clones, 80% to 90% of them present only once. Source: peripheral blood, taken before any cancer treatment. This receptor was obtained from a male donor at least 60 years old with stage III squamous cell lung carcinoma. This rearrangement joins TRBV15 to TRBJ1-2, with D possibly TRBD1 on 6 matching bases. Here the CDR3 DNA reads TGTGCCACCAGCAGAGACTCAGGGGCACGGTTACGCTACACCTTC. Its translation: CATSRDSGARLRYTF.